The 13 T cell receptor beta chains in this list originate from one sample, sequenced in a study of OX40 agonist ivuxolimab in advanced cancers. Clones were sequenced by immunoSEQ multiplex PCR, and TCRdb holds only the in-frame ones, with some missing. The data contain tens of thousands of clones, approximately 90% of them singletons. This sample comprised CD4+ or CD8+ T cells sorted from blood, obtained in a trial of the OX40 agonist ivuxolimab. These receptors were obtained from an adult with an advanced solid tumor such as melanoma, head and neck, liver or kidney cancer.

The chain uses TRBV5-1 and TRBJ1-1, with D possibly TRBD1 on 6 matching bases. The CDR3 has 14 amino acids. Germline CDR1 and CDR2: SGHRS and YFSETQ. V was trimmed by 6 bases and J by 1 base, leaving 13 bases between them. The DNA for the CDR3 is TGCGCCAGCACGGTAGGACAGAAGAACACTGAAGCTTTCTTT. It is translated as CASTVGQKNTEAFF.

This clone was counted a single time. The chain links TRBV6-6 to TRBJ2-7; D tentatively reads TRBD1 or TRBD2 (5 bases each). Trimming removed 4 bases at V and 4 bases at J, with 11 bases between. CDR3 length: 13 residues. Looked up from germline, CDR1 is MNHNY and CDR2 is SVGAGI (reference sequence). This chain's CDR3 is CASSLGTVYEQYF. As DNA, the CDR3 is TGTGCCAGCAGTTTAGGGACGGTGTACGAGCAGTACTTC.

The genes are TRBV5-1 and TRBJ2-7, with 7 bases fitting TRBD1. The CDR3 sequence is 15 residues long. Germline assignment: CDR1 SGHRS and CDR2 YFSETQ. Trimming took 1 base from V and 0 from J; bases not matched to a gene: 4. The CDR3, as DNA: TGCGCCAGCAGCTTGCAGAGACAGGGCTCCTACGAGCAGTACTTC. The encoded protein is CASSLQRQGSYEQYF. The full variable domain, with the rest looked up from reference TRBV5-1 and TRBJ2-7, is KAGVTQTPRYLIKTRGQQVTLSCSPISGHRSVSWYQQTPGQGLQFLFEYFSETQRNKGNFPGRFSGRQFSNSRSEMNVSTLELGDSALYLCASSLQRQGSYEQYFGPGTRLTVT.

The rearrangement joins TRBV27 to TRBJ2-7, with D possibly TRBD1 on 5 matching bases. V lost 5 bases to trimming and J lost 2 bases, with 13 bases between them. CDR1 is MNHEY and CDR2 is SMNVEV in the germline V gene (reference sequence). There are 14 residues in the CDR3. CDR3 coding DNA: TGTGCCAGCAGTCCCCAGGGTCCGACCTACGAGCAGTACTTC. It encodes CASSPQGPTYEQYF.

The V gene is TRBV6-5, the J gene TRBJ2-6, with 9 bases aligning to TRBD1. The J segment lost 2 bases and the V segment lost 6 bases, leaving 2 bases of the junction unmatched. Germline V gene data show CDR1 as MNHEY and CDR2 as SVGAGI. The CDR3 spans 15 residues. The CDR3 DNA reads as TGTGCCAGCAGACAGGGGGCAGCTGGGGCCAACGTCCTGACTTTC. It encodes CASRQGAAGANVLTF.

This clone appeared once. The chain carries TRBV9 and TRBJ1-6, with D possibly being TRBD1 (5 bases). Per germline, CDR1 SGDLS and CDR2 YYNGEE. Trimming removed 2 bases at V and 0 bases at J, with 12 bases between. The CDR3 runs to 17 residues. CDR3 sequence (DNA): TGTGCCAGCAGCGTCGAGGGGAGGGTCTCCTATAATTCACCCCTCCACTTT. Translated, it gives CASSVEGRVSYNSPLHF. The variable domain in full, completed from reference TRBV9 and TRBJ1-6, reads DSGVTQTPKHLITATGQRVTLRCSPRSGDLSVYWYQQSLDQGLQFLIQYYNGEERAKGNILERFSAQQFPDLHSELNLSSLELGDSALYFCASSVEGRVSYNSPLHFGNGTRLTVT.

The rearrangement joins TRBV7-9 to TRBJ2-1, with D possibly being TRBD2 (6 bases). The CDR3 totals 18 residues. Between the trimmed V and J ends, which lost 5 bases and 1 base, there was a span of 21 bases. Germline V gives CDR1 SEHNR, CDR2 FQNEAQ (reference sequence). DNA of the CDR3: TGTGCCAGCAGCCCCAACCTCGGGACTGGGCTTTCCTACAATGAGCAGTTCTTC. It specifies CASSPNLGTGLSYNEQFF.

The chain is built from TRBV6-5 and TRBJ1-1; D is ambiguous. Between the trimmed V and J ends, which lost 10 bases and 4 bases, there was a span of 19 bases. CDR1 is MNHEY and CDR2 is SVGAGI in the germline V gene. The CDR3 spans 14 residues. CDR3 protein: CATERHRLGTEAFF. In DNA form, the CDR3 reads TGTGCCACGGAACGACACAGATTAGGCACTGAAGCTTTCTTT.

The chain couples TRBV7-9 to TRBJ2-1, with 12 positions matching TRBD2. Germline lookup yields CDR1 SEHNR and CDR2 FQNEAQ (reference sequence). CDR3 length: 15 amino acids. J was trimmed by 8 bases and V by 5 bases; bases with no gene match: 7. The CDR3 sequence: CASSASGRVPYEQFF. CDR3 DNA: TGTGCCAGCAGCGCTAGCGGGAGGGTACCCTATGAGCAGTTCTTC.

The chain recombines TRBV27 with TRBJ2-1; a possible D gene is TRBD2 (6 bases). The CDR3 covers 15 residues. Germline V lookup: CDR1 MNHEY, CDR2 SMNVEV (reference sequence). V shed 2 bases and J shed 4 bases, with 12 bases lying between them. The DNA of the CDR3 is TGTGCCAGCAGTTTAGAGGGAGGACCTTACAATGAGCAGTTCTTC. Residues: CASSLEGGPYNEQFF.

The rearrangement links TRBV11-2 to TRBJ1-3, with D possibly being TRBD1 (6 bases). The CDR3 length is 16 residues. Germline CDR1 and CDR2: SGHAT and FQNNGV. V lost 1 base to trimming and J lost 2 bases, with 12 bases between them. The CDR3 DNA sequence: TGTGCCAGCAGCTTAGGCCCAGGGGTGACTGGAAACACCATATATTTT. Amino acid sequence: CASSLGPGVTGNTIYF.

The CDR3 bases are TGTGCCAGCTCACCACCGACGGGGGGGTTAGAGAGCACTGAAGCTTTCTTT. Its translation is CASSPPTGGLESTEAFF. J is TRBJ1-1 and V is TRBV18; TRBD1 might be the D (5 bases). Trimming removed 0 bases from V and 4 bases from J, with 18 bases in between. CDR3 length: 17 amino acids. In germline, CDR1 is KGHSH, CDR2 LQKENI.

The J gene is TRBJ2-5, the V gene TRBV6-5; 8 nucleotides line up with TRBD2. The end of the DNA aligns better with TRBJ2-7, so the J call may be wrong. Germline CDR1 reads MNHEY; CDR2 reads SVGAGI. CDR3 length: 14 residues. This chain's CDR3 is CASSYGTSSYEQYF. The CDR3 region has the DNA TGTGCCAGCAGTTACGGGACTAGCTCCTACGAGCAGTACTTC.